This T cell receptor (beta chain) comes out of a study of T cell repertoires in cytomegalovirus infection. As for the study in general: Public TCR beta signatures provided an indication of both CMV infection and a matching HLA type.

Whole-study results and caveats: HLA-C-restricted CMV clonotypes gave the most frequent clonotype in two of eight donors.

This clonotype turned up a few times. Its antigen is not known. Trimming cost V 4 bases and J 4 bases; bases outside gene matches: 7. The CDR3 is made up of 16 amino acids. Looked up from germline, CDR1 is MDHEN and CDR2 is SYDVKM. TCRdb fed the reads into MiXCR, producing one record per CDR3 protein. This table holds around 740,000 distinct CDR3 sequences, roughly 35% found once. J is TRBJ2-3 and V is TRBV28, with TRBD2 identical over 11 bases. Sequencing was done on a sample of PBMCs. The sequence derives from a human donor in good health (CMV status not recorded). Some clones in this sample may be carry-over from other donors' samples. Here the CDR3 reads CASSSLLAGGPDTQYF. As DNA, the CDR3 is TGTGCCAGCAGTTCACTCCTAGCGGGAGGTCCAGATACGCAGTATTTT.